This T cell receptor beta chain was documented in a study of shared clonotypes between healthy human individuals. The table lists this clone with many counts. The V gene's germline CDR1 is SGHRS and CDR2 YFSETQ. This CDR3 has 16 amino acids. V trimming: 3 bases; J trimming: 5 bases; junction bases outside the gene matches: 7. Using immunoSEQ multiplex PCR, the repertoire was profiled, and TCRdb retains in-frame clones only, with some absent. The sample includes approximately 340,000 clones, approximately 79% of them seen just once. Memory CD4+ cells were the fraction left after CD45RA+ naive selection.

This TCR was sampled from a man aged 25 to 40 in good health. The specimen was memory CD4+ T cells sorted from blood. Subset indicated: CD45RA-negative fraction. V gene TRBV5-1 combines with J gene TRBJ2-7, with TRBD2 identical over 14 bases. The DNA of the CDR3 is TGCGCCAGCAGCTACGGGGGGACTAGCGGGAGCCACGAGCAGTACTTC. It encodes CASSYGGTSGSHEQYF.